This T cell receptor beta chain is drawn from a study of T-cell memory formation after mild COVID-19. In the study overall: TCR clustering was largely donor specific.

In this sample, this clonotype turned up a few times. The antigen remains undetermined. The V segment lost 2 bases and the J segment 8 bases; nucleotides outside the gene matches: 9. CDR3 length: 16 amino acids. Germline CDR1 is MGHRA and CDR2 is YSYEKL. Findings of the study overall: Among CD4+ contracting clones, most were CM and EM, and CD8+ ones EMRA. Pre-infection memory contained some responding clones, which suggested that cross-reactive memory had joined. A balance of CD4 and CD8 characterized clones contracting day 15 to 85, whereas later expanders leaned CD4+.

Using its own MiXCR run on the 5' RACE reads, TCRdb lists one record per CDR3 protein. The data hold around 50,000 distinct CDR3 sequences, with 25% to 30% observed a single time. The sequence was obtained from a man younger than 35 who had mild COVID-19 (a few samples of this study predate the infection). Cell type and time point are not known. The rearrangement uses TRBV4-1 and TRBJ2-1; 10 bases match TRBD2. Sequenced material: PBMCs or a T cell subset sorted from them (not recorded which). CDR3 residues: CASSQNPSGGAHEQFF. The DNA for the CDR3 is TGCGCCAGCAGCCAAAACCCCAGCGGGGGGGCCCATGAGCAGTTCTTC.